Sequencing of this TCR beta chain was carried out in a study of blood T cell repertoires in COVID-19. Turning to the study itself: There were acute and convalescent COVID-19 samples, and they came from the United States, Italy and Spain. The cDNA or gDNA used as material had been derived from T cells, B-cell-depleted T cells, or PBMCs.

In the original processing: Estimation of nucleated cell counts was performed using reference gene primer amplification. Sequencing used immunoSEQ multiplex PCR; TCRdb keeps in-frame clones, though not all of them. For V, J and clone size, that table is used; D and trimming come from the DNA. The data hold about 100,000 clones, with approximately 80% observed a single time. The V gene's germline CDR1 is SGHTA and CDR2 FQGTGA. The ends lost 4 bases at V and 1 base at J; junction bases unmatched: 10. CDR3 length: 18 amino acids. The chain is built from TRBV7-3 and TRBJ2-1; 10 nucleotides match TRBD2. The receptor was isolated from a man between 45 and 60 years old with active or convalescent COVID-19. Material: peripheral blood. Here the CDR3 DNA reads TGTGCCAGCAGCTCACGGACTAGCGGAATAAAGTCCTACAATGAGCAGTTCTTC. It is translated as CASSSRTSGIKSYNEQFF.